The entry that follows covers one T cell receptor beta chain sequence. Its cognate antigen is unknown. The sample belongs to a study of cytomegalovirus exposure and HLA in healthy donors. Germline lookup yields CDR1 SNHLY and CDR2 FYNNEI. V lost 6 bases to trimming and J lost 2 bases; unmatched junction nucleotides: 7. The CDR3 totals 15 residues. Both 60 Vbeta primers and 13 Jbeta primers went into the PCR. Generated by immunoSEQ multiplex PCR, the TCRdb table keeps only in-frame clones and is missing some. This sample has about 160,000 clones, with around three quarters found just once. Study outcomes and limitations: Common viral pathogens were later found to be apparently linked to several of the most significant clusters. Altogether, about 160 TCR beta chains were recorded as cytomegalovirus-associated.

Sequenced: PBMCs. V and J are TRBV2 and TRBJ2-7; 10 bases match TRBD1. The source is a woman in her forties in good health and CMV-seronegative. The CDR3 protein is CASRTGTGDPYEQYF. For the CDR3, the DNA is TGTGCCAGCAGGACAGGGACAGGGGACCCCTACGAGCAGTACTTC.